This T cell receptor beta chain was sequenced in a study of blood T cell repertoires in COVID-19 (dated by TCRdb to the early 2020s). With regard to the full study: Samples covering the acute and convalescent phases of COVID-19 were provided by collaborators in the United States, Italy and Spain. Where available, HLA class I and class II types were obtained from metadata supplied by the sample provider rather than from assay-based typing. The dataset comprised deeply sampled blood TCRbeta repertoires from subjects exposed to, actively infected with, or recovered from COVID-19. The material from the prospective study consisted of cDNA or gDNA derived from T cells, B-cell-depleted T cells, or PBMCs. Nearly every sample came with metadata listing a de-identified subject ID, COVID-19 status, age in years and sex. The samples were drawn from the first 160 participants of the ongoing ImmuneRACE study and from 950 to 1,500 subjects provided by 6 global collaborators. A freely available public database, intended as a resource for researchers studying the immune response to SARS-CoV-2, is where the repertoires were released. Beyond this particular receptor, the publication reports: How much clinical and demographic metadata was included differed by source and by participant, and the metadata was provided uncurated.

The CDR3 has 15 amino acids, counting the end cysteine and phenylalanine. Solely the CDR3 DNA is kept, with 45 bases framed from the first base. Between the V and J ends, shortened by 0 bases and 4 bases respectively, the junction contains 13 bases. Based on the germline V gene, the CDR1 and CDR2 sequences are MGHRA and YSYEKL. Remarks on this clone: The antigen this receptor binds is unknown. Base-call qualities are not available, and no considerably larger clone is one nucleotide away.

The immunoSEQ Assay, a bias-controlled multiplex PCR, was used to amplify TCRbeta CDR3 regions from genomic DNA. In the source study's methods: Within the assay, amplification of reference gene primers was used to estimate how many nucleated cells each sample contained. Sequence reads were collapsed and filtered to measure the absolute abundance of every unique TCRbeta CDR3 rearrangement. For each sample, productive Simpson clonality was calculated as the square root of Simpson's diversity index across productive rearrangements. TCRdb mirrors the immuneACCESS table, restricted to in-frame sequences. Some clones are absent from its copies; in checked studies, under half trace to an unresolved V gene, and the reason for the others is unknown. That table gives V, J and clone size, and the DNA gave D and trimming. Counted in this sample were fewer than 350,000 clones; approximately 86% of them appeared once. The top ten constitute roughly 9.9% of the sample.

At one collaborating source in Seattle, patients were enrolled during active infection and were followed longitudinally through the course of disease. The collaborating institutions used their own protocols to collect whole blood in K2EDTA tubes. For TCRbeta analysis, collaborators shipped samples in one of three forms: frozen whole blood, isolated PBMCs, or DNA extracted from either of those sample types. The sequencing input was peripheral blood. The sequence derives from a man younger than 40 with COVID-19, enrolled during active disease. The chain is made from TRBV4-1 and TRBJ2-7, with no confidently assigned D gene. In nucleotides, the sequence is TGCGCCAGCAGCCAAGAAAGTTGGGCTGATTACGAGCAGTACTTC. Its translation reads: CASSQESWADYEQYF.